This is a list of T cell receptor beta chains from one sample in a study of blood T cell repertoires in COVID-19. TCRdb's copy holds only in-frame clones and misses some; the assay was immunoSEQ multiplex PCR. The sample holds under 450,000 clones, approximately 80% seen once. Source material: peripheral blood. The receptors come from a human donor with acute or convalescent COVID-19. The donor label of this sample is uncertain. Each CDR3 is given with its conserved first and last residue. The D gene is left open where the match is weak. Not every row has a clone size; where given, it reads once, few, many or a size class.

V gene	CDR3 length	D gene	clone size	J gene	CDR3 DNA	CDR3 protein
TRBV11-3	12	TRBD1	-	TRBJ1-1	TGTGCCAGCAGCCAGGGGGACACTGAAGCTTTCTTT	CASSQGDTEAFF
TRBV30	12	-	many	TRBJ1-5	TGTGCCTGGAGCCGCACCCAGGGGCCCCAGCATTTT	CAWSRTQGPQHF
TRBV9	14	-	-	TRBJ1-1	TGTGCCAGCAGCGTACGGGGGGGAAACACTGAAGCTTTCTTT	CASSVRGGNTEAFF
TRBV2	14	TRBD1	-	TRBJ1-1	TGTGCCAGCAGGGGGACAGGACTGAACACTGAAGCTTTCTTT	CASRGTGLNTEAFF
TRBV2	14	TRBD1	once	TRBJ2-7	TGTGCCAGCAGTAGACAGGGGGCAGCCTACGAGCAGTACTTC	CASSRQGAAYEQYF
TRBV19	14	TRBD1	-	TRBJ2-5	TGTGCCAGTAGTAGGGGACAGGTCCAAGAGACCCAGTACTTC	CASSRGQVQETQYF
TRBV28	12	-	-	TRBJ1-6	TGTGCCAGCAGTATCAGGGGCTCACCCCTCCACTTT	CASSIRGSPLHF
TRBV3-1/TRBV3-2	14	-	-	TRBJ1-5	TGTGCCAGCAGCTACACAGGGTACAATCAGCCCCAGCATTTT	CASSYTGYNQPQHF
TRBV11-2	15	TRBD1	-	TRBJ1-2	TGTGCCAGCAGCTACAGGGACAGAACGAACTATGGCTACACCTTC	CASSYRDRTNYGYTF
TRBV29-1	13	-	-	TRBJ1-1	TGCAGCGTTGAAGTAGGTGGACAGCGCGAAGCTTTCTTT	CSVEVGGQREAFF
TRBV6-5	15	-	-	TRBJ2-1	TGTGCCAGCAGTACCGGGTCGATCCTCTACAATGAGCAGTTCTTC	CASSTGSILYNEQFF
TRBV19	19	TRBD2	-	TRBJ2-3	TGTGCCAGTAGAAAAACCAGGACTAGCGGGAGGGGTGCCACAGATACGCAGTATTTT	CASRKTRTSGRGATDTQYF
TRBV2	14	TRBD2	few	TRBJ2-1	TGTGCCAGCCTACCGGGACTATCAAACAATGAGCAGTTCTTC	CASLPGLSNNEQFF
TRBV29-1	13	-	-	TRBJ1-4	TGCAGCGTTAAAATTCAAACTAATGAAAAACTGTTTTTT	CSVKIQTNEKLFF
TRBV15	18	-	-	TRBJ2-6	TGTGCCACCAGCAGATCTAAAAGGGGGTCCTCTGGGGCCAACGTCCTGACTTTC	CATSRSKRGSSGANVLTF
TRBV5-1	17	TRBD2	-	TRBJ2-1	TGCGCCAGCAGCTTTGTTAGCGGGAGGAGCTCCTACAATGAGCAGTTCTTC	CASSFVSGRSSYNEQFF
TRBV13	14	-	once	TRBJ2-7	TGTGCCAGCAGTGGGGGTAGCGGAGACTACGAGCAGTACTTC	CASSGGSGDYEQYF
TRBV7-9	13	-	once	TRBJ1-1	TGTGCCAGCAGCTTTAAAGGGGCCACTGAAGCTTTCTTT	CASSFKGATEAFF
TRBV3-1/TRBV3-2	16	TRBD2	once	TRBJ2-3	TGTGCCAGCAGCCCAAATTTAGGACTAGTGGCAGATACGCAGTATTTT	CASSPNLGLVADTQYF
TRBV30	15	-	-	TRBJ1-1	TGTGCCTGGACAAGGAACGCTCGGGGGAACACTGAAGCTTTCTTT	CAWTRNARGNTEAFF
TRBV19	14	-	-	TRBJ1-1	TGTGCCAGTAGTACACTACCACTGAACACTGAAGCTTTCTTT	CASSTLPLNTEAFF
TRBV18	13	-	-	TRBJ1-1	TGTGCCAGCTCCCTAAATCCAAGCACTGAAGCTTTCTTT	CASSLNPSTEAFF
TRBV3-1/TRBV3-2	16	TRBD2	-	TRBJ2-7	TGTGCCAGCAGCCACCCCGCGGGACTAGACCGCGGGGAGCAGTACTTC	CASSHPAGLDRGEQYF
TRBV4-2	15	TRBD2	once	TRBJ2-1	TGTGCCAGCAGCCACGGGACTAGCGGGTCCAATGAGCAGTTCTTC	CASSHGTSGSNEQFF
TRBV7-7	16	-	-	TRBJ2-2	TGTGCCAGCAGCTTAGTGGACAATCCGAACACCGGGGAGCTGTTTTTT	CASSLVDNPNTGELFF
TRBV6-5	13	-	few	TRBJ1-1	TGTGCCAGCACACCGGCGGGGGTGGCTGAAGCTTTCTTT	CASTPAGVAEAFF
TRBV5-1	15	-	-	TRBJ1-4	TGCGCCAGCAGCTTACAGGGTCTTGATAATGAAAAACTGTTTTTT	CASSLQGLDNEKLFF
TRBV27	16	-	-	TRBJ1-2	TGTGCCAGCAGTTACCTTCGACAGGCGACTAACTATGGCTACACCTTC	CASSYLRQATNYGYTF
TRBV7-8	17	TRBD2	once	TRBJ2-7	TGTGCCAGCAGCCCTCCTGGAGTAGCGGGAAACTCCTACGAGCAGTACTTC	CASSPPGVAGNSYEQYF
TRBV5-4	15	TRBD1	-	TRBJ1-3	TGTGCCAGCAGCCGGGGACAGGGCTCTGGAAACACCATATATTTT	CASSRGQGSGNTIYF
TRBV18	13	TRBD1	-	TRBJ2-5	TGTGCCAGCTCACCAAGACAGGGAGAGACCCAGTACTTC	CASSPRQGETQYF
TRBV27	14	TRBD1	-	TRBJ1-4	TGTGCCAGCTATGGACAGGCGCGGGGTGAAAAACTGTTTTTT	CASYGQARGEKLFF
TRBV14	17	-	-	TRBJ1-5	TGTGCCAGCAGAAACCAGGGTGTAACAAGCGGCAATCAGCCCCAGCATTTT	CASRNQGVTSGNQPQHF
TRBV27	15	-	-	TRBJ1-2	TGTGCCAGCAGCCCAAGGGACCCGCGGGGCTATGGCTACACCTTC	CASSPRDPRGYGYTF
TRBV30	15	-	-	TRBJ1-1	TGTGCCTGGAGTGTACGCGTAAGCCTGAACACTGAAGCTTTCTTT	CAWSVRVSLNTEAFF
TRBV28	14	-	-	TRBJ1-1	TGTGCCAGCAGACCCGCAGGGGTCGGCACTGAAGCTTTCTTT	CASRPAGVGTEAFF
TRBV3-1/TRBV3-2	17	TRBD2	-	TRBJ2-1	TGTGCCAGCAGCCGAGCCCCCCTAAGCGGGGTTTACAATGAGCAGTTCTTC	CASSRAPLSGVYNEQFF
TRBV12-3/TRBV12-4	13	-	-	TRBJ2-5	TGTGCCAGCAGTTACAGGGTACGAGAGACCCAGTACTTC	CASSYRVRETQYF
TRBV6-5	16	-	few	TRBJ1-1	TGTGCCAGCAGTTCCCGCCGCCAGGGGTCGAACACTGAAGCTTTCTTT	CASSSRRQGSNTEAFF
TRBV11-2	17	-	-	TRBJ1-1	TGTGCCAGCAGCGAACGTAAAACAGGTCTACGGGGGACTGAAGCTTTCTTT	CASSERKTGLRGTEAFF
TRBV6-5	14	TRBD1	few	TRBJ1-5	TGTGCCAGCATCGGGCAGGGGGTAAGTCAGCCCCAGCATTTT	CASIGQGVSQPQHF
TRBV12-5	17	-	once	TRBJ2-2	TGTGCTAGTGGTTTGACCTCAGGAGGGAGAGCCACCGGGGAGCTGTTTTTT	CASGLTSGGRATGELFF
TRBV30	15	-	many	TRBJ1-5	TGTGCCTGGAGTGTACAATCAGGGCTGGATCAGCCCCAGCATTTT	CAWSVQSGLDQPQHF
TRBV29-1	11	-	-	TRBJ2-1	TGCAGCGTCTCGGGCTACAATGAGCAGTTCTTC	CSVSGYNEQFF
TRBV5-1	13	-	-	TRBJ1-1	TGCGCCAGCAGCCTGACAGGAGACACTGAAGCTTTCTTT	CASSLTGDTEAFF
TRBV9	17	TRBD1	-	TRBJ1-1	TGTGCCAGCAGCTTCCGGGACAGGCCTCTCGGGGGCACTGAAGCTTTCTTT	CASSFRDRPLGGTEAFF
TRBV11-2	16	TRBD1	-	TRBJ1-6	TGTGCCAGCAGCTTCCTGGGGACAGGGGATAATTCACCCCTCCACTTT	CASSFLGTGDNSPLHF
TRBV6-5	14	-	-	TRBJ2-7	TGTGCCAGCAGAAAACAGGGGAGGCTGGGCGAGCAGTACTTC	CASRKQGRLGEQYF
TRBV28	13	-	-	TRBJ1-2	TGTGCCAGCAGTTTAGATCGGGGAAAGGGCTACACCTTC	CASSLDRGKGYTF
TRBV25-1	14	-	-	TRBJ2-7	TGTGCCAGCAGTCCTCATGCCAGGCCCTACGAGCAGTACTTC	CASSPHARPYEQYF
TRBV28	16	TRBD2	-	TRBJ2-1	TGTGCCAGCAGAAGTCCCGGCCCAGCGGGGTTGGGTGAGCAGTTCTTC	CASRSPGPAGLGEQFF
TRBV7-2	14	TRBD1	-	TRBJ1-2	TGTGCCAGCAGCTTACTGGGACAGATTTATGGCTACACCTTC	CASSLLGQIYGYTF
TRBV18	12	-	-	TRBJ1-6	TGTGCCAGCTCACCTACCCGACAGTCCCTCCACTTT	CASSPTRQSLHF
TRBV15	15	TRBD2	-	TRBJ2-3	TGTGCCACCAGCAGAGATCGACTGGCAGCGGGACCACAGTATTTT	CATSRDRLAAGPQYF